The 3 T cell receptor beta chains presented below share a single source sample, sequenced in a study of beta chain features in type 1 diabetes listed by TCRdb under 2018. Points the paper makes about the study in general: A moderate but significant shortening of TCRB CDR3 length was observed in type 1 diabetes patients in all four CD4+ subsets.

Library preparation employed the immunoSEQ multiplex PCR assay. All of the isolated RNA was reverse transcribed with the High Capacity cDNA Reverse Transcription Kit, so expressed TCRB transcripts were sequenced. The table comes from immuneACCESS by way of TCRdb, which keeps in-frame sequences with V and J called. Part of the clones is missing from these tables; in studies checked, under half for an unresolved V gene and the rest for unknown reasons. Counted in this sample were fewer than 300,000 clones; about 11% of them appeared once. The ten largest clones capture around 0.017% of the sample. The antigens for these receptors are not known. The sample comprised naive CD4+ T cells from blood. The cell subset or site label on this specimen signifies: true naive CD4+ T cells. These receptors were collected from a man under 40 with type 1 diabetes.

This clone was seen a handful of times. V usage is TRBV2 and J usage is TRBJ2-1, with TRBD2 matching over 11 bases. The CDR3 is made up of 15 amino acids. The germline V gene has CDR1 SNHLY and CDR2 FYNNEI. Trimming took 3 bases from V and 6 from J; bases not matched to a gene: 4. CDR3 sequence: CASSDSGGAFNEQFF. The CDR3 DNA reads as TGTGCCAGCAGTGATAGCGGGGGGGCTTTCAATGAGCAGTTCTTC.

The sample holds a few counts of this clone. V usage is TRBV7-9 and J usage is TRBJ1-4; D may be TRBD1 (6 bases). V was trimmed by 5 bases and J by 6 bases, leaving 13 bases between them. The CDR3 spans 14 residues. CDR1 SEHNR and CDR2 FQNEAQ come from the germline V gene (reference sequence). The CDR3 loop is CASSPPGTHEKLFF. CDR3 sequence (DNA): TGTGCCAGCAGCCCCCCCGGGACACATGAAAAACTGTTTTTT.

The gene calls are TRBV2 and TRBJ1-2, with 8 positions matching TRBD1. V was clipped by 8 bases and J by 0 bases; unmatched bases: 11. Germline CDR1 SNHLY, CDR2 FYNNEI. CDR3 length equals 16 residues. DNA of the CDR3: TGTGCCAGCCATGAAGACAGGGGAACAGCTAACTATGGCTACACCTTC. It codes for CASHEDRGTANYGYTF.